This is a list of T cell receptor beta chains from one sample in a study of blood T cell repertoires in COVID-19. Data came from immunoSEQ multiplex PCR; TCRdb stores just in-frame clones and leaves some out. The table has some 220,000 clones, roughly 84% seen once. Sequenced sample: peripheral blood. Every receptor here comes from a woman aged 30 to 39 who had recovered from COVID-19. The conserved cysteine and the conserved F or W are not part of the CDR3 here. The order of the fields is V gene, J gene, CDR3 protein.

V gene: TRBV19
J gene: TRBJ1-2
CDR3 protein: ASSIIFNRRDYGYT

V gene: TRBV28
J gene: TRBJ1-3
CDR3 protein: ASTQTWGHHTGNTIY

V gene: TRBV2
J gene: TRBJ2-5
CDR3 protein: ARRTGNEETQY

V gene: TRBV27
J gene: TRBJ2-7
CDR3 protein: ASSWGTGNYEQY

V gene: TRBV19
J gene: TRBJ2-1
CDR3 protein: ASRDRYNEQF

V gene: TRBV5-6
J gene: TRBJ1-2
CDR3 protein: ASSAGAGGYT

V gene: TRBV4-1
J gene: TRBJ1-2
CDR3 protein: ASSQEEGRTDYGYT

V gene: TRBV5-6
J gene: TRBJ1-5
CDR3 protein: ASSLEGDSQPQH

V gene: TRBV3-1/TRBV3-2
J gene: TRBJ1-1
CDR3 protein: ASHNQGRSTEAF

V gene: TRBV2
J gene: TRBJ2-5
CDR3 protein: ASSEGAGGGETQY

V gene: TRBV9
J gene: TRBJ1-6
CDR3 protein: ASSSRHYSPLH

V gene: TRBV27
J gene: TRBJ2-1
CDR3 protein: ASSSGTSGSYNEQF

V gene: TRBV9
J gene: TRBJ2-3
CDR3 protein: ASSVGGNPNLLADTQY

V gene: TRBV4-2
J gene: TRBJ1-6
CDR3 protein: ASSLQGGNSPLH

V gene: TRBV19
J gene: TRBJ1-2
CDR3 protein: ASSNGHNYGYT

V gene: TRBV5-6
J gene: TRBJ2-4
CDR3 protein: ASSLGGQDGIQY

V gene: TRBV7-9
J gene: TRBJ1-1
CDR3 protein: ASSYGQNTEAF

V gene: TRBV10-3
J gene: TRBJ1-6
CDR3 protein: AISARTGDESPLH

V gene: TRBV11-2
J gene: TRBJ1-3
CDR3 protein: ASSSRTDSSGNTIY

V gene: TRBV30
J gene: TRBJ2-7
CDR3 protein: AWSVPAGGDEQY

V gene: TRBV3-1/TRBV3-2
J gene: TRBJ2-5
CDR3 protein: ASSRTGVLYQETQY

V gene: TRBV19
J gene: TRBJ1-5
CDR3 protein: ASSMGPGPDGYLPYSNQPQH

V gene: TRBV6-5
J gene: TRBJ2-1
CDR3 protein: ASSSLFRQF

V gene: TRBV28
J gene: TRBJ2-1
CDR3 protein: ASRLGARQQF

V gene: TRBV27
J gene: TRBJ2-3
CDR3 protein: ATGFGGESTDTQY

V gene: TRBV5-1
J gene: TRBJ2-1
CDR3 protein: ASSSGLAGLNEQF

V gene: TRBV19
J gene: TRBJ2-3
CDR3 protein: ASSTSTDTQY

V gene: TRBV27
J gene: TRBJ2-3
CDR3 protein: ASRDRYRDTQY

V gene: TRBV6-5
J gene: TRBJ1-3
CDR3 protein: ASSIDRGSGNTIY

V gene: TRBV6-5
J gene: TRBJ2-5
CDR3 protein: ASSGTINYQETQY

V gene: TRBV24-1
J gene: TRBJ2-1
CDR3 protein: ATGAQGPYNEQF